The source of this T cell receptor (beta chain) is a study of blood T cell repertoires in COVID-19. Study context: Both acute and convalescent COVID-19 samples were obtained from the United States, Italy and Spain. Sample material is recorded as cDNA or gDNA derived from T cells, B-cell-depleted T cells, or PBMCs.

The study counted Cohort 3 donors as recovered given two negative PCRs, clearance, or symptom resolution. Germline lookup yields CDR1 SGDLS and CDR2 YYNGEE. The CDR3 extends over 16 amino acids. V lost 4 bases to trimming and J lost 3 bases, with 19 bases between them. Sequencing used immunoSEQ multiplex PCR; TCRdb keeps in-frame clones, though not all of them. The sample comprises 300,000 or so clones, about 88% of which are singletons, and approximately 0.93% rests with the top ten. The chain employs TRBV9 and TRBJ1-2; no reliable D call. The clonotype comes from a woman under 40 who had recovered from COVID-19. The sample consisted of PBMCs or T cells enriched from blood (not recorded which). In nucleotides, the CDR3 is TGTGCCAGCAGCAGCTCTGCGCCAACTTTTGACTATGGCTACACCTTC. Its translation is CASSSSAPTFDYGYTF.